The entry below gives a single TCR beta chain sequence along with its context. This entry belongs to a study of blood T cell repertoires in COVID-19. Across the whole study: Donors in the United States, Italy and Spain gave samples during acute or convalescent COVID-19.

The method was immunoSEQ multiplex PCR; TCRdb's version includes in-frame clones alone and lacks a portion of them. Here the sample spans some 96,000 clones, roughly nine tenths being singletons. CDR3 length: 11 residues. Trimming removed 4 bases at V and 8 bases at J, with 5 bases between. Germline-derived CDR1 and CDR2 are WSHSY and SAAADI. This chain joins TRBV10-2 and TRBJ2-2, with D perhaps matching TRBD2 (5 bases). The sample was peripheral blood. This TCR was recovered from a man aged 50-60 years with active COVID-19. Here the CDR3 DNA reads TGCGCCAGCAGTGGAGGGGGGGAGCTGTTTTTT. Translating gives CASSGGGELFF.